Shown below are 10 T cell receptor beta chains from a single sample sequenced in a study of shared clonotypes between healthy human individuals. TCRdb's table, derived via immunoSEQ multiplex PCR, lists solely in-frame clones and lacks some. The sample shows roughly 220,000 clones, 65% to 70% of them seen only once. What was sequenced was memory CD4+ T cells sorted from blood. The subset here: CD45RA-negative fraction. These receptors all come from a young man in good health.

The V and J genes are TRBV7-2 and TRBJ2-1; 7 bases are a match to TRBD2. J lost 1 base, V lost 3 bases, and 3 bases had no gene match. The CDR3 has 15 residues. CDR1 and CDR2 from the germline V gene are SGHTA and FQGNSA. The CDR3 region has the DNA TGTGCCAGCAGCTTGGCGGGAGCTTCCTACAATGAGCAGTTCTTC. The encoded protein is CASSLAGASYNEQFF.

The chain carries TRBV2 and TRBJ2-5, with D perhaps TRBD1 (6 bases). The CDR3 has 13 amino acids. V gave up 7 bases and J gave up 0 bases, with 9 bases separating them. Germline V lookup: CDR1 SNHLY, CDR2 FYNNEI. The DNA of the CDR3 is TGTGCCAGCACCGACAGGTACCAAGAGACCCAGTACTTC. This translates into CASTDRYQETQYF.

A few counts support this clone. The chain is built from TRBV6-1 and TRBJ2-3; TRBD2 matches 8 bases. The CDR3 length is 16 residues. CDR1 is MNHNS and CDR2 is SASEGT in the germline V gene. J lost 3 bases, V lost 4 bases, and 9 bases had no gene match. The CDR3 nucleotides are TGTGCCAGCAGTGGTCTAGCGGGTAGGGGAACAGATACGCAGTATTTT. Protein sequence: CASSGLAGRGTDTQYF.

This chain links TRBV18 with TRBJ2-5, with D perhaps assigned TRBD1 or TRBD2 (5 bases each). The CDR3 contains 15 residues. Per germline, CDR1 KGHSH and CDR2 LQKENI. Trimming took off 2 bases at V and 5 bases at J, with 15 bases between the two ends. In DNA form, the CDR3 reads TGTGCCAGCTCACCATGGGGCAGGGAGTCGGAGACCCAGTACTTC. It yields the protein CASSPWGRESETQYF.

This chain joins TRBV6-6 and TRBJ2-1; 7 positions agree with TRBD1. V lost 6 bases, J lost 10 bases, and 12 bases stayed unmatched. From germline, CDR1 is MNHNY and CDR2 SVGAGI (reference sequence). The length of the CDR3 is 14 residues. In DNA form, the CDR3 reads TGTGCCAGCAGCTGGACAGGCTCAACGGTGGAGCAGTTCTTC. Translated: CASSWTGSTVEQFF.

This clone was recorded many times. V usage is TRBV2 and J usage is TRBJ2-7, with TRBD1 as a possible D gene (5 bases). The CDR3 covers 13 residues. V lost 5 bases to trimming and J lost 5 bases, with 13 bases between them. Germline-derived CDR1 and CDR2 are SNHLY and FYNNEI. The CDR3 DNA reads TGTGCCAGCAGTCTATGGGGCGGACACGAGCAGTACTTC. It specifies CASSLWGGHEQYF.

As DNA, the CDR3 is TGTGCCAGTAAATCGTATGGGACCCAAAATGAGCAGTTCTTC. This translates into CASKSYGTQNEQFF. J is TRBJ2-1 and V is TRBV19; D tentatively reads TRBD1 or TRBD2 (5 bases each). This CDR3 region has 14 residues. Germline V gene data show CDR1 as LNHDA and CDR2 as SQIVND (reference sequence). The germline V and J ends were trimmed by 7 bases and 7 bases, with 17 bases remaining between them.

V is TRBV6-1 and J is TRBJ1-2; 10 nucleotides line up with TRBD1. Per germline, CDR1 MNHNS and CDR2 SASEGT. The CDR3 runs 14 residues. Germline trimming cut 4 bases from V and 7 bases from J; bases unmatched to any gene: 6. Written as DNA, the CDR3 is TGTGCCAGCAGTGGGGGACAGGGGTGGGCTGGCTACACCTTC. Translation gives CASSGGQGWAGYTF.

V and J are TRBV30 and TRBJ1-2; perhaps TRBD1 as D (6 bases). The germline V gene has CDR1 GTSNPN and CDR2 SVGIG (reference sequence). The CDR3 runs to 14 residues. Trimming removed 4 bases from V and 4 bases from J, with 16 bases in between. Here the CDR3 reads CAWNSGGRPYGYTF. For the CDR3, the DNA is TGTGCCTGGAACAGCGGGGGGCGCCCCTATGGCTACACCTTC.

The CDR3 DNA sequence: TGTGCCAGCAGTCCCGCGAAGAATAGCAATCAGCCCCAGCATTTT. Protein sequence: CASSPAKNSNQPQHF. The chain joins TRBV28 to TRBJ1-5; no reliable D call. V lost 5 bases to trimming and J lost 0 bases, with 11 bases between them. The V gene's germline CDR1 is MDHEN and CDR2 SYDVKM. The CDR3 is 15 amino acids.